This T cell receptor (beta chain) comes out of a study of T cells expressing NK-cell markers (TCRdb year 2020). Study-level background: Eight or nine donors provided sorted CD3+CD56+NKG2C+, CD3+CD56+NKG2C- and CD3+CD56-NKG2C+ T-cell subsets, whose TCR beta-chain repertoires were profiled. Among the eight sequenced donors, seven were HCMV-seropositive and one was HCMV-seronegative. Randomly selected healthy volunteers, three men and five women, were used as the eight sequenced donors. The libraries were sequenced on Illumina HiSeq 2000/2500, MiSeq or NextSeq, producing 2 x 150 bp reads.

To determine HCMV serostatus, a commercial ELISA kit was used to detect HCMV-specific IgG in serum. Ficoll density gradient centrifugation was used to isolate peripheral blood mononuclear cells from blood. Results and caveats for the whole study, not just this receptor: In a handful of donors, the dominant CD3+CD56+NKG2C+ clonotypes were among the top 10 CD8+ clonotypes and accounted for roughly 1.0-7.5% of CD8+ T cells. It remained unclear whether the expanded NKG2C-expressing T cell clones were specific for HCMV antigens. Those dominant clonotypes were again the most abundant among CD3+CD56-NKG2C+ cells in a few donors, at roughly 25-60.1%.

Based on the germline V gene (reference sequence), the CDR1 and CDR2 sequences are SEHNR and FQNEAQ. The CDR3 sequence holds 15 residues, the cysteine and phenylalanine included. DNA was not recorded. Sequencing relied on an Illumina HiSeq 2000. TCR beta cDNA libraries were made by 5'RACE template switching that added a universal primer site and unique molecular identifiers. cDNA synthesis was primed from the TCR beta constant segment and was followed by two successive PCR amplification steps. Regarding the original processing steps: MIGEC was used to demultiplex reads and group reads by UMI, and MiTCR was used to assemble and quantify clonotypes. To exclude erroneous sequences, any TCR cDNA sequence not supported by at least two reads was discarded. The tcR package was used for downstream repertoire analysis, and clonotypes were matched between fractions using CDR3 nucleotide sequence together with V segment. VDJmatch was used to annotate antigen specificity against VDJdb, with one amino acid substitution in CDR3 allowed. One entry per CDR3 protein sequence results from the TCRdb reprocessing of the reads, with DNA left out. The V and J calls follow TCRdb's processing rather than the paper's. In this sample's table one finds roughly 380,000 distinct CDR3 sequences. Jointly, the top ten make up roughly 5.2% of the sample.

With regard to this clonotype: This receptor's antigen is unknown.

The TCR comes from a man aged 18 to 70 in good health. Here the chain combines TRBV7-9 and TRBJ2-5; TCRdb proposes TRBD1, but this gene call is untestable without DNA. The sequenced sample consisted of blood T cells: a sorted CD56 or NKG2C T cell subset, CD4+ or CD8+ T cells, or bulk PBMC T cells (not recorded which). The CDR3 has the sequence CASSLQGTPTETQYF. Full variable domain (CDR3 extended with the reference TRBV7-9 and TRBJ2-5 proteins): DTGVSQNPRHKITKRGQNVTFRCDPISEHNRLYWYRQTLGQGPEFLTYFQNEAQLEKSRLLSDRFSAERPKGSFSTLEIQRTEQGDSAMYLCASSLQGTPTETQYFGPGTRLLVL.